These T cell receptor beta chains were read from a single sample in a study of blood T cell repertoires in COVID-19. This table comes from immunoSEQ multiplex PCR, and its TCRdb copy is limited to in-frame clones, with some not included. The table lists 400,000 or so clones, about 91% of them singletons. Sequences were obtained from peripheral blood. The receptors stem from a woman in her 40s with COVID-19, enrolled during active disease. Both conserved end residues are part of each CDR3. D genes are given only for firm matches. Clone size appears in some rows only: once, few, many, or a class for an expanded clone.

J gene	clone size	V gene	D gene	CDR3 DNA	CDR3 protein
TRBJ1-2	.	TRBV11-2	.	TGTGCCAGCAGCCCTCTGGGGTCAGGGGCCTATGGCTACACCTTC	CASSPLGSGAYGYTF
TRBJ1-2	.	TRBV5-6	TRBD1	TGTGCCAGCAGCCTGACAGGGCTCAATGGCTACACCTTC	CASSLTGLNGYTF
TRBJ2-7	.	TRBV10-3	TRBD1	TGTGCCATCAGTGAGTCGATGGGGCAGGGGGCCTACGAGCAGTACTTC	CAISESMGQGAYEQYF
TRBJ1-4	.	TRBV27	.	TGTGCCAGCAGTTCCTCGTCTCTTACAACTAATGAAAAACTGTTTTTT	CASSSSSLTTNEKLFF
TRBJ1-2	.	TRBV28	TRBD1	TGTGCCAGCAGTTCACATATAGGACAGGGAAACTATGGCTACACCTTC	CASSSHIGQGNYGYTF
TRBJ2-1	.	TRBV29-1	TRBD1	TGCAGCGCGGGGACAGGGGTTGTGGATGAGCAGTTCTTC	CSAGTGVVDEQFF
TRBJ2-7	.	TRBV5-1	TRBD2	TGCGCCAGCAGCTCCCGGACTAGCGGGGGCTTAGCCTACGAGCAGTACTTC	CASSSRTSGGLAYEQYF
TRBJ1-3	.	TRBV14	.	TGTGCCAGCAGCCAAGGTCCCCTAAGCTCTGGAAACACCATATATTTT	CASSQGPLSSGNTIYF
TRBJ2-7	.	TRBV6-6	TRBD1	TGTGCCAGCAGTTACATAGACAGGGGGCGCCACTACGAGCAGTACTTC	CASSYIDRGRHYEQYF
TRBJ1-1	.	TRBV5-6	.	TGTGCCAGCAGCTTGGGGGCAGGGCGCTCGAACACTGAAGCTTTCTTT	CASSLGAGRSNTEAFF
TRBJ2-3	many	TRBV27	TRBD1	TGTGCCAGCAGCGACAGGGGTCCGGGTGATACGCAGTATTTT	CASSDRGPGDTQYF
TRBJ2-5	.	TRBV5-1	.	TGCGCCAGCAGCTTACAGCAAGAGACCCAGTACTTC	CASSLQQETQYF
TRBJ2-2	.	TRBV2	TRBD2	TGTGCCAGCAGTGGGACTAGCGGGAGGGCTGGCACCGGGGAGCTGTTTTTT	CASSGTSGRAGTGELFF
TRBJ2-3	.	TRBV5-1	TRBD2	TGCGCCAGCATCCGGGGGGGTAGCACAGATACGCAGTATTTT	CASIRGGSTDTQYF
TRBJ1-2	.	TRBV18	.	TGTGCCAGCTCACCACCGGGCGGGGCAGGCGGCTACACCTTC	CASSPPGGAGGYTF